This T cell receptor beta chain was found in a study of cytomegalovirus exposure and HLA in healthy donors. Both 60 Vbeta primers and 13 Jbeta primers went into the PCR. This table comes from immunoSEQ multiplex PCR, and its TCRdb copy is limited to in-frame clones, with some not included. The sample shows about 120,000 clones, around three quarters of them seen only once. This CDR3 contains 17 residues. J lost 0 bases, V lost 4 bases, and 10 bases had no gene match. Germline CDR1 reads SGHNT; CDR2 reads YYREEE (reference sequence). Sequencing input: PBMCs. The rearrangement links TRBV5-4 to TRBJ2-5, with 9 bases fitting TRBD2. The source is a male donor in good health and CMV-seropositive. The CDR3: CASSGPASGDHQETQYF. DNA of the CDR3: TGTGCCAGCAGCGGCCCTGCTAGCGGGGATCACCAAGAGACCCAGTACTTC.